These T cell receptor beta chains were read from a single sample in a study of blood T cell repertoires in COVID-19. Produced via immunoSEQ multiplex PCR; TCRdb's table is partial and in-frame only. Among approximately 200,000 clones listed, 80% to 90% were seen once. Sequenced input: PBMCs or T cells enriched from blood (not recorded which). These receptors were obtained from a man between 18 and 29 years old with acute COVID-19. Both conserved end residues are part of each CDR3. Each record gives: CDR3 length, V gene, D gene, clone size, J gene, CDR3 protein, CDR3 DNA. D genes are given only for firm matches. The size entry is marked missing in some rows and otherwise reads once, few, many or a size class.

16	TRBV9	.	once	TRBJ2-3	CASSVEDNSSTDTQYF	TGTGCCAGCAGCGTAGAGGACAACTCTAGCACAGATACGCAGTATTTT
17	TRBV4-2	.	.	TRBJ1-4	CASSRIGAQATNEKLFF	TGTGCCAGCAGCCGGATCGGAGCGCAAGCAACTAATGAAAAACTGTTTTTT
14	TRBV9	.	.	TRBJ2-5	CASSGGGPQETQYF	TGTGCCAGCAGCGGCGGAGGGCCCCAAGAGACCCAGTACTTC
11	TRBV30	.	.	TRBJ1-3	CAVNSGNTIYF	TGTGCCGTCAACTCTGGAAACACCATATATTTT
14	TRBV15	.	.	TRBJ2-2	CATSRDRETGELFF	TGTGCCACCAGCAGAGACCGGGAAACCGGGGAGCTGTTTTTT
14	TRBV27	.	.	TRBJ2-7	CASSPGHQTYEQYF	TGTGCCAGCAGTCCGGGACACCAAACCTACGAGCAGTACTTC
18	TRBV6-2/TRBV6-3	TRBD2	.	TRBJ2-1	CASSYFGTSGSSYNEQFF	TGTGCCAGCAGTTACTTCGGGACTAGCGGGAGCTCCTACAATGAGCAGTTCTTC
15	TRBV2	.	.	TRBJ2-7	CASSEGTEGSYEQYF	TGTGCCAGCAGTGAAGGGACTGAGGGCTCCTACGAGCAGTACTTC
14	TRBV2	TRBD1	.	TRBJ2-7	CASSHGAGGYEQYF	TGTGCCAGCAGTCATGGGGCAGGGGGCTACGAGCAGTACTTC
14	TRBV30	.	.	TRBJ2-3	CAWSGWEAHNTQYF	TGTGCCTGGAGTGGATGGGAGGCACACAATACGCAGTATTTT
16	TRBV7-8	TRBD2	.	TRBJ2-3	CASSGLGGGIPDTQYF	TGTGCCAGCAGCGGCTTGGGGGGAGGGATCCCAGATACGCAGTATTTT
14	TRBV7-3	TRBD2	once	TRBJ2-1	CASSLGSGDNEQFF	TGTGCCAGCAGCTTAGGAAGCGGGGACAATGAGCAGTTCTTC
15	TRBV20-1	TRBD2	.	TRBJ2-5	CSASLGTSGRETQYF	TGCAGTGCTAGTCTTGGGACTAGCGGGAGAGAGACCCAGTACTTC
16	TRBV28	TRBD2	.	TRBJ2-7	CASSPWGGRWGYEQYF	TGTGCCAGCAGCCCGTGGGGCGGGAGATGGGGTTACGAGCAGTACTTC
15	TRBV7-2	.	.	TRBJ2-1	CASCPAGTSVNEQFF	TGTGCCAGCTGTCCCGCGGGGACCTCCGTCAATGAGCAGTTCTTC
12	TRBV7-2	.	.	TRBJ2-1	CASSLAQYEQFF	TGTGCCAGCAGCTTAGCGCAGTATGAGCAGTTCTTC
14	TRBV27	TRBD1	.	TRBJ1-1	CASSPGTGNTEAFF	TGTGCCAGCAGTCCTGGGACAGGGAACACTGAAGCTTTCTTT